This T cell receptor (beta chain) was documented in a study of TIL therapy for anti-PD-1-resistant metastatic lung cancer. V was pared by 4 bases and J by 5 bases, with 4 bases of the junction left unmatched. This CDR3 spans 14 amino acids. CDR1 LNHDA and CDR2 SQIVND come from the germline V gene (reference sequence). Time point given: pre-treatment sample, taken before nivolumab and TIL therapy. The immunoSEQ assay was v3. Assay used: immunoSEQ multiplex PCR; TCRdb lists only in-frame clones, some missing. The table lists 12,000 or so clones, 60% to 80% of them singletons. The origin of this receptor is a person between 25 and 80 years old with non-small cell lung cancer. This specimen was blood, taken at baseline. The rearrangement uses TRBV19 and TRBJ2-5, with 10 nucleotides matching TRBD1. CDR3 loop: CASSRQGARETQYF. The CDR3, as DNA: TGTGCCAGTAGTAGACAGGGGGCGCGGGAGACCCAGTACTTC.